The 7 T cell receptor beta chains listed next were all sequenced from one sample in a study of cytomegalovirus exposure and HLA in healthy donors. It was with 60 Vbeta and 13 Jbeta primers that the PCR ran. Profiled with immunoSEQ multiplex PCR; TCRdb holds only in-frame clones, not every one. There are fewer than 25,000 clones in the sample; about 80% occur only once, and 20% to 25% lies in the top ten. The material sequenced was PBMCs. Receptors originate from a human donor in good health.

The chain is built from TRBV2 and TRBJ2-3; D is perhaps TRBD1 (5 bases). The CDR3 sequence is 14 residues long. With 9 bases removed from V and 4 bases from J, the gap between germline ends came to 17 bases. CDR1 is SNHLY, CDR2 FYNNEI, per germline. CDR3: CARRKPGFADTQYF. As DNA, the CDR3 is TGTGCCAGGAGAAAGCCAGGGTTCGCAGATACGCAGTATTTT.

CDR3 DNA: TGTGCCTGGAGTGTCTCCCCTAAAACAGATACGCAGTATTTT. Translated: CAWSVSPKTDTQYF. This rearrangement joins TRBV30 to TRBJ2-3; D not resolved. The germline V and J ends were trimmed by 0 bases and 3 bases, with 10 bases remaining between them. Germline CDR1 is GTSNPN and CDR2 is SVGIG (reference sequence). The CDR3 is 14 amino acids.

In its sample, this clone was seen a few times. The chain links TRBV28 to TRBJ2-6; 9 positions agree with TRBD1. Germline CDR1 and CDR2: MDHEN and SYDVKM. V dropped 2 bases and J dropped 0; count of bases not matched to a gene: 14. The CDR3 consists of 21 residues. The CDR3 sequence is CASSLGIGGGQGRSGANVLTF. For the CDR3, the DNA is TGTGCCAGCAGTTTAGGGATAGGGGGCGGACAGGGGCGCTCTGGGGCCAACGTCCTGACTTTC.

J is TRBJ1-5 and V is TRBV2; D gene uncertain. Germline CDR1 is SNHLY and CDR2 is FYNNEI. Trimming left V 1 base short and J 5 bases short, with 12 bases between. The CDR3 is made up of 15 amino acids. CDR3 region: CASSEGRFYHQPQHF. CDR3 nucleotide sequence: TGTGCCAGCAGTGAAGGCAGATTTTACCATCAGCCCCAGCATTTT.

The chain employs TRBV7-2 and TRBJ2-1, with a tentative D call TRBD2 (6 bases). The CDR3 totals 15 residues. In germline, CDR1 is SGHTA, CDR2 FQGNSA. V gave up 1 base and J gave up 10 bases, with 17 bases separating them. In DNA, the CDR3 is TGTGCCAGCAGCTTAGACGGGGGAACCCTCGGGGAGCAGTTCTTC. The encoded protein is CASSLDGGTLGEQFF.

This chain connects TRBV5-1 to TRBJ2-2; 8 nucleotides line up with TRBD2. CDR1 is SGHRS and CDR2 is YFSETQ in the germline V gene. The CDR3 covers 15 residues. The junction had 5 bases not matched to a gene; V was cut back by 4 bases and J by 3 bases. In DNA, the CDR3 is TGCGCCAGCAGCATGCAAGCGGGAGACACCGGGGAGCTGTTTTTT. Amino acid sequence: CASSMQAGDTGELFF. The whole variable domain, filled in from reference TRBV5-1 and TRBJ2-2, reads KAGVTQTPRYLIKTRGQQVTLSCSPISGHRSVSWYQQTPGQGLQFLFEYFSETQRNKGNFPGRFSGRQFSNSRSEMNVSTLELGDSALYLCASSMQAGDTGELFFGEGSRLTVL.

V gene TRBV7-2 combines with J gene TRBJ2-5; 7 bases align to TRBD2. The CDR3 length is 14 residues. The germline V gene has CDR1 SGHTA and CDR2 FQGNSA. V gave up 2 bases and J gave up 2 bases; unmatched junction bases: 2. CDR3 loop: CASSLNGGQETQYF. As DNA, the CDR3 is TGTGCCAGCAGCTTAAACGGGGGGCAAGAGACCCAGTACTTC.